This passage covers 5 T cell receptor beta chains from one sample sequenced in a study of OX40 agonist ivuxolimab in advanced cancers. The protocol used for the library was the immunoSEQ multiplex PCR assay. The source is immuneACCESS, and TCRdb retained only in-frame sequences with V and J called. Part of the clones is not carried over; for the studies checked, unresolved V genes explain less than half of this, and the remainder is unexplained. This sample holds under 90,000 clones; approximately 92% were observed only once. The ten largest clones take up more than 0.3% of the sample. Specimen: CD4+ or CD8+ T cells sorted from blood, collected in a trial of the OX40 agonist ivuxolimab. The receptors were gathered from an adult with an advanced solid tumor such as melanoma, head and neck, liver or kidney cancer.

This chain joins TRBV2 and TRBJ2-7; TRBD1 agrees at 8 bases. From germline, CDR1 is SNHLY and CDR2 FYNNEI. The CDR3 extends over 15 amino acids. V lost 7 bases, J lost 1 base, and 9 bases stayed unmatched. CDR3 coding DNA: TGTGCCAGCATCTTGGACAGGGAGTTATCCTACGAGCAGTACTTC. Translation: CASILDRELSYEQYF.

This clone was observed once. This chain connects TRBV30 to TRBJ2-7; no clear D gene. V was trimmed by 0 bases and J by 5 bases, leaving 11 bases between them. CDR1 GTSNPN and CDR2 SVGIG come from the germline V gene (reference sequence). The CDR3 is 13 residues long. CDR3 protein: CAWSVQVKDEQYF. The CDR3 DNA is TGTGCCTGGAGTGTTCAGGTAAAGGACGAGCAGTACTTC.

The chain carries TRBV2 and TRBJ2-6; D is ambiguous. Germline-derived CDR1 and CDR2 are SNHLY and FYNNEI. Trimming removed 7 bases from V and 4 bases from J, with 11 bases in between. The CDR3 loop spans 14 amino acids. DNA of the CDR3: TGTGCCAGCATTGAGGTTAGGGGGGCCAACGTCCTGACTTTC. This codes for CASIEVRGANVLTF. The full variable domain, in which reference TRBV2 and TRBJ2-6 provide the parts outside the CDR3, is EPEVTQTPSHQVTQMGQEVILRCVPISNHLYFYWYRQILGQKVEFLVSFYNNEISEKSEIFDDQFSVERPDGSNFTLKIRSTKLEDSAMYFCASIEVRGANVLTFGAGSRLTVL.

V usage is TRBV21-1 and J usage is TRBJ1-5; the table's D gene call, TRBD1, was not cross checked with the DNA. TRBV21-1 is labeled a pseudogene. The CDR3 extends over 16 amino acids. Here the CDR3 reads CASSKSGDRVNQPQHF. The CDR3 DNA is TGTGCCAGCAGCAAAAGCGGGGACAGGGTAAATCAGCCCCAGCATTTT.

This sequence joins TRBV7-2 and TRBJ2-1, with D hard to call. Germline CDR1 is SGHTA and CDR2 is FQGNSA. The CDR3 sequence is 13 residues long. Trimming stripped 5 bases from V and 5 bases from J, with 10 bases between. The CDR3 is CASSPFWDNEQFF. The CDR3 DNA reads TGTGCCAGCAGCCCCTTCTGGGACAATGAGCAGTTCTTC.